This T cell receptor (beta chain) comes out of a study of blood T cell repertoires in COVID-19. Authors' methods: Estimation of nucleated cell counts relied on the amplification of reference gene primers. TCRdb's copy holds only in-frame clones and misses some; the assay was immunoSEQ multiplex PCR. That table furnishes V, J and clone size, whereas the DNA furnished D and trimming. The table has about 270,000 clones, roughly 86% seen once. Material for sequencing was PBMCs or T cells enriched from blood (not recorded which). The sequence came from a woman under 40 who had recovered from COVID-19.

CDR3 in amino acids: CASSVVGTAGELFF. The CDR3 DNA reads as TGTGCCAGCAGCGTAGTCGGGACAGCCGGGGAGCTGTTTTTT. The V gene is TRBV9, the J gene TRBJ2-2; 7 nucleotides match TRBD1. CDR1 and CDR2 from the germline V gene are SGDLS and YYNGEE. V lost 0 bases, J lost 6 bases, and 2 bases stayed unmatched. CDR3 length equals 14 residues.